This entry lists 26 T cell receptor beta chains sequenced from one sample in a study of blood T cell repertoires in COVID-19. Profiling relied on immunoSEQ multiplex PCR, and the TCRdb table lists in-frame clones only, not all of them. Of about 190,000 clones detected, more than 70% appear once; the ten largest clones hold 4% to 5%. The sample was peripheral blood. The source of these receptors is a human donor in a cohort sampled during active COVID-19.

The V gene is TRBV19, the J gene TRBJ2-1; 11 bases fit TRBD2. Germline V CDR1 and CDR2: LNHDA, SQIVND (reference sequence). CDR3 length equals 14 residues. Trimming removed 3 bases from V and 12 bases from J; junction bases left unmatched: 7. This CDR3 is CASSIILAGGSQFF. Here the CDR3 DNA reads TGTGCCAGTAGTATCATCCTAGCGGGAGGTTCGCAGTTCTTC. Full variable domain (outside the CDR3, taken from reference TRBV19 and TRBJ2-1): DGGITQSPKYLFRKEGQNVTLSCEQNLNHDAMYWYRQDPGQGLRLIYYSQIVNDFQKGDIAEGYSVSREKKESFPLTVTSAQKNPTAFYLCASSIILAGGSQFFGPGTRLTVL.

The V and J genes are TRBV3-1 (or the pseudogene TRBV3-2) and TRBJ2-4; 7 bases agree with TRBD1. The CDR3 has 20 amino acids. V gave up 3 bases and J gave up 0 bases; unmatched junction bases: 17. Germline lookup yields CDR1 LGHDT and CDR2 YNNKEL (reference sequence). The CDR3 nucleotides read TGTGCCAGCAGCCAGACGACAGGGCCGCAGAGCGGACTAGCCAAAAACATTCAGTACTTC. Protein sequence: CASSQTTGPQSGLAKNIQYF.

The V and J genes are TRBV15 and TRBJ2-6, with TRBD1 matching 9 bases. Germline CDR1 and CDR2: LNHNV and YYDKDF (reference sequence). Trimming removed 0 bases from V and 4 bases from J; junction bases left unmatched: 10. The CDR3 has 19 amino acids. The chain's CDR3 is CATSRDFGTGIFGANVLTF. The CDR3 bases are TGTGCCACCAGCAGAGATTTTGGGACAGGGATATTCGGGGCCAACGTCCTGACTTTC.

V gene TRBV9 combines with J gene TRBJ2-5; 9 bases fit TRBD2. CDR1 SGDLS and CDR2 YYNGEE come from the germline V gene. This CDR3 is built from 15 residues. With 4 bases clipped from V and 2 bases from J, the junction kept 6 bases outside the gene matches. CDR3 in DNA: TGTGCCAGCAGCACCCTAAGCGGGGGGCAAGAGACCCAGTACTTC. The encoded protein is CASSTLSGGQETQYF.

The rearrangement joins TRBV5-4 to TRBJ2-1; TRBD1 matches at 9 bases. There are 14 residues in the CDR3. Trimming took 4 bases from V and 10 from J; bases not matched to a gene: 9. CDR1 is SGHNT and CDR2 is YYREEE in the germline V gene (reference sequence). The CDR3 here is CASSLQGALQEQFF. CDR3 coding DNA: TGTGCCAGCAGCCTACAGGGGGCGTTGCAGGAGCAGTTCTTC.

The genes are TRBV7-9 and TRBJ2-6; D might be TRBD2 (6 bases). Trimming took off 5 bases at V and 0 bases at J, with 20 bases between the two ends. The V gene's germline CDR1 is SEHNR and CDR2 FQNEAQ (reference sequence). This CDR3 is built from 19 residues. CDR3: CASSLTFLGGLSGANVLTF. The CDR3 nucleotides are TGTGCCAGCAGCCTGACCTTCCTCGGGGGTCTCTCTGGGGCCAACGTCCTGACTTTC.

The V call is TRBV7-2, the J call TRBJ1-1; D is uncertain. CDR3 length: 15 residues. V lost 3 bases and J 1 base, leaving 12 bases between the germline ends. Looked up from germline, CDR1 is SGHTA and CDR2 is FQGNSA. CDR3 in amino acids: CASSFTRLWNTEAFF. The CDR3, as DNA: TGTGCCAGCAGCTTCACCCGGTTGTGGAACACTGAAGCTTTCTTT.

The chain is built from TRBV9 and TRBJ1-2, with 10 bases matching TRBD1. Germline CDR1 reads SGDLS; CDR2 reads YYNGEE. This CDR3 comprises 18 residues. After removal of 3 bases from V and 0 bases from J, the junction contained 11 bases not matched to a gene. The CDR3 is CASSGPEGQGNANYGYTF. CDR3 bases: TGTGCCAGCAGCGGACCCGAGGGACAGGGGAACGCTAACTATGGCTACACCTTC.

In this sample, this clone turned up once. The rearrangement links TRBV10-3 to TRBJ2-1; possibly TRBD1 for D (6 bases). CDR1 is ENHRY and CDR2 is SYGVKD in the germline V gene. The CDR3 extends over 13 amino acids. Trimming stripped 1 base from V and 9 bases from J, with 10 bases between. The DNA of the CDR3 is TGTGCCATCAGTGAGTATGAAGGGGGTGAGCAGTTCTTC. This gives the protein CAISEYEGGEQFF.

The V call is TRBV2, the J call TRBJ2-3, with 9 bases identical to TRBD2. CDR1 is SNHLY, CDR2 FYNNEI, per germline. The V gene end was trimmed by 7 bases and the J gene end by 3 bases; junction bases not matched to a gene: 5. The CDR3 is made up of 14 amino acids. The CDR3 loop reads CASKSSGSTDTQYF. CDR3 bases: TGTGCCAGCAAGAGTAGCGGGAGTACAGATACGCAGTATTTT.

The chain joins TRBV10-3 to TRBJ1-4; D possibly corresponds to TRBD1 (6 bases). The germline V gene has CDR1 ENHRY and CDR2 SYGVKD. Trimming took 4 bases from V and 0 from J, leaving 15 bases between them. This CDR3 contains 17 residues. The CDR3 region is CAISATRGASTNEKLFF. The CDR3 region has the DNA TGTGCCATCAGTGCTACACGGGGGGCTTCAACTAATGAAAAACTGTTTTTT.

The genes are TRBV6-5 and TRBJ2-7; TRBD2 matches at 9 bases. The CDR3 is made up of 15 amino acids. The junction had 6 bases not matched to a gene; V was cut back by 4 bases and J by 2 bases. CDR1 is MNHEY and CDR2 is SVGAGI in the germline V gene. CDR3 sequence: CASSSLTSGTYEQYF. The CDR3 coding sequence is TGTGCCAGCAGTTCCTTGACTAGCGGAACCTACGAGCAGTACTTC.

This rearrangement joins TRBV6-2 or TRBV6-3 to TRBJ1-2, with 12 bases matching TRBD1. Germline assignment: CDR1 MNHEY and CDR2 SVGEGT. Trimming removed 4 bases from V and 8 bases from J; junction bases left unmatched: 11. The CDR3 is 16 amino acids. CDR3 coding DNA: TGTGCCAGCAGTTGGACGGGACAGGGGGCGACTATCGGCTACACCTTC. Translation gives CASSWTGQGATIGYTF.

This chain connects TRBV5-1 to TRBJ1-1; weak D call: TRBD1 (6 bases). Germline V gives CDR1 SGHRS, CDR2 YFSETQ. Trimming stripped 4 bases from V and 0 bases from J, with 13 bases between. This CDR3 is built from 15 residues. The CDR3 is CASSQGSRVNTEAFF. In nucleotides, the CDR3 is TGCGCCAGCAGCCAGGGGTCCAGGGTGAACACTGAAGCTTTCTTT.

The CDR3 DNA sequence: TGCAGTGCTAGTGTGGCCGCCGTCGGCACAGATACGCAGTATTTT. Protein: CSASVAAVGTDTQYF. The J gene is TRBJ2-3, the V gene TRBV20-1; unclear D gene. Trimming shortened V by 3 bases and J by 1 base, and 14 bases separated the two germline ends. In germline, CDR1 is DFQATT, CDR2 SNEGSKA (reference sequence). This CDR3 region has 15 residues.

The chain links TRBV9 to TRBJ2-1, with TRBD2 matching over 9 bases. J was trimmed by 5 bases and V by 2 bases; bases with no gene match: 5. CDR3 length equals 15 residues. The germline CDR1 and CDR2 sequences are SGDLS and YYNGEE. CDR3 sequence: CASSVSLAGNNEQFF. The CDR3 nucleotides read TGTGCCAGCAGCGTGTCTCTAGCGGGGAACAATGAGCAGTTCTTC.

The CDR3 DNA reads as TGTGCCTGGAGACAGGGGTACACTGAAGCTTTCTTT. Residues: CAWRQGYTEAFF. The J gene is TRBJ1-1, the V gene TRBV30; 7 positions match TRBD1. Per the germline V gene, CDR1 is GTSNPN and CDR2 is SVGIG (reference sequence). Trimming took 3 bases from V and 3 from J; bases not matched to a gene: 1. The CDR3 has 12 residues. The variable domain in full, with the rest retrieved from reference TRBV30 and TRBJ1-1, is SQTIHQWPATLVQPVGSPLSLECTVEGTSNPNLYWYRQAAGRGLQLLFYSVGIGQISSEVPQNLSASRPQDRQFILSSKKLLLSDSGFYLCAWRQGYTEAFFGQGTRLTVV.

Here the CDR3 reads CARSFPVAGVETQYF. The CDR3 bases are TGTGCCAGAAGCTTCCCGGTAGCGGGGGTAGAGACCCAGTACTTC. The chain has TRBV5-3 and TRBJ2-5, with 9 bases identical to TRBD2. TRBV5-3 is an ORF, with its function uncertain. V shed 2 bases and J 4 bases; nucleotides not matched to a gene: 6. The CDR3 runs to 15 residues.

The genes are TRBV10-3 and TRBJ2-3, with 9 bases that match TRBD2. V trimming: 4 bases; J trimming: 0 bases; junction bases outside the gene matches: 5. The germline V gene encodes CDR1 ENHRY and CDR2 SYGVKD. The CDR3 spans 16 residues. The CDR3 here is CAISGSGSGSTDTQYF. CDR3 DNA sequence: TGTGCCATCAGTGGTAGCGGGAGCGGGAGCACAGATACGCAGTATTTT.

The chain recombines TRBV7-2 with TRBJ2-1; D is undetermined. The CDR3 covers 14 residues. V shed 2 bases and J shed 8 bases, with 13 bases lying between them. Germline V gene data show CDR1 as SGHTA and CDR2 as FQGNSA. CDR3 region: CASSLQASADEQFF. CDR3 DNA sequence: TGTGCCAGCAGCTTACAAGCGTCGGCCGATGAGCAGTTCTTC. Complete variable domain (other parts from reference TRBV7-2 and TRBJ2-1): GAGVSQSPSNKVTEKGKDVELRCDPISGHTALYWYRQSLGQGLEFLIYFQGNSAPDKSGLPSDRFSAERTGGSVSTLTIQRTQQEDSAVYLCASSLQASADEQFFGPGTRLTVL.

The chain recombines TRBV7-2 with TRBJ2-2; D is unresolved. The length of the CDR3 is 12 residues. The V end was cut by 5 bases, the J end by 9 bases, with 10 bases between. Germline loops: CDR1 SGHTA, CDR2 FQGNSA. The CDR3 nucleotides are TGTGCCAGCAGCACCACATCCCGGGAGCTGTTTTTT. Its translation: CASSTTSRELFF.

The gene calls are TRBV10-3 and TRBJ2-7; possible D gene TRBD1, 6 bases. This CDR3 has 12 residues. Trimming removed 7 bases at V and 0 bases at J, with 7 bases between. Germline V gene data show CDR1 as ENHRY and CDR2 as SYGVKD. CDR3 region: CAITTGSYEQYF. CDR3 in DNA: TGTGCCATCACGACAGGCTCCTACGAGCAGTACTTC.

The chain links TRBV7-9 to TRBJ1-6, with TRBD1 as a possible D gene (6 bases). This CDR3 region has 15 residues. Per the germline V gene, CDR1 is SEHNR and CDR2 is FQNEAQ (reference sequence). The germline V and J ends were trimmed by 5 bases and 5 bases, with 13 bases remaining between them. The chain's CDR3 is CASSPSTGNNSPLHF. CDR3 nucleotides: TGTGCCAGCAGCCCCTCTACAGGGAATAATTCACCCCTCCACTTT.

A few counts support this clone. The rearrangement joins TRBV5-1 to TRBJ2-7, with 9 bases lining up with TRBD1. CDR1 and CDR2 (germline): SGHRS, YFSETQ. Trimming at V came to 0 bases and at J to 2 bases, leaving 6 bases not matched to a gene. The CDR3 spans 16 residues. The chain's CDR3 is CASSLGQGQGPYEQYF. Written as DNA, the CDR3 is TGCGCCAGCAGCTTGGGCCAAGGACAGGGGCCCTACGAGCAGTACTTC. Full variable domain (missing parts from reference TRBV5-1 and TRBJ2-7): KAGVTQTPRYLIKTRGQQVTLSCSPISGHRSVSWYQQTPGQGLQFLFEYFSETQRNKGNFPGRFSGRQFSNSRSEMNVSTLELGDSALYLCASSLGQGQGPYEQYFGPGTRLTVT.

The chain has TRBV6-6 and TRBJ1-5; no clear D. The V and J ends lost 7 bases and 3 bases respectively, with 13 bases between them. Germline lookup yields CDR1 MNHNY and CDR2 SVGAGI (reference sequence). CDR3 length: 14 residues. In nucleotides, the CDR3 is TGTGCCAGCACCGCGGGAGGGAACAATCAGCCCCAGCATTTT. It is translated as CASTAGGNNQPQHF.

The V gene is TRBV2, the J gene TRBJ1-1; 9 bases align to TRBD1. Germline V gene lookup returns CDR1 SNHLY and CDR2 FYNNEI. V gave up 6 bases and J gave up 6 bases; unmatched junction bases: 8. The CDR3 is 14 residues long. CDR3 coding DNA: TGTGCCAGCAGGACTGGACAGGGGCATGCTGAAGCTTTCTTT. Its protein product is CASRTGQGHAEAFF.